This is a list of T cell receptor beta chains from one sample in a study of T-cell memory formation after mild COVID-19. From the 5' RACE reads, TCRdb called clonotypes with MiXCR, one entry per CDR3 protein. In the table there are about half a million distinct CDR3 sequences, around a sixth of which are singletons. Sequenced: PBMCs or a T cell subset sorted from them (not recorded which). The receptors shown here come from an adult woman who had mild COVID-19 (a few samples of this study predate the infection). Cell type and time point are not known. CDR3s include the opening cysteine and the closing phenylalanine or tryptophan. The D gene is left open where the match is weak. Rows give clone size only sometimes, using once, few, many, or a class for an expanded clone.

-	TRBV4-1	TRBJ1-2	many	CASSQEGQIYGYTF	TGCGCCAGCAGCCAAGAAGGACAGATCTATGGCTACACCTTC
TRBD2	TRBV20-1	TRBJ2-3	-	CSARDLAGYTDTQYF	TGCAGTGCTAGAGATCTAGCGGGGTACACAGATACGCAGTATTTT
-	TRBV10-2	TRBJ2-5	-	CASSEWGTPRETQYF	TGCGCCAGCAGTGAGTGGGGGACTCCAAGGGAGACCCAGTACTTC
-	TRBV6-6	TRBJ2-3	few	CASSYSARVGTQYF	TGTGCCAGCAGTTACTCGGCCCGGGTCGGTACGCAGTATTTT
-	TRBV3-1	TRBJ2-1	few	CASSPYSWLTGANNEQFF	TGTGCCAGCAGCCCGTACTCGTGGTTGACTGGGGCGAACAATGAGCAGTTCTTC
-	TRBV19	TRBJ1-2	-	CASSLTALTYGYTF	TGTGCCAGTAGTCTGACAGCCCTGACCTATGGCTACACCTTC
-	TRBV24-1	TRBJ1-1	-	CATSDLGRAFF	TGTGCCACCAGTGATCTCGGGCGGGCTTTCTTT
-	TRBV12-3/TRBV12-4	TRBJ1-1	-	CASSLSAGSTEAFF	TGTGCCAGCAGTTTGTCAGCAGGAAGTACTGAAGCTTTCTTT
-	TRBV12-3/TRBV12-4	TRBJ2-2	-	CASSFRSPYTGELFF	TGTGCCAGCAGTTTTCGGAGTCCATACACCGGGGAGCTGTTTTTT
-	TRBV4-1	TRBJ2-3	-	CASSQAEGYADTQYF	TGCGCCAGCAGCCAAGCGGAAGGGTATGCAGATACGCAGTATTTT
-	TRBV7-6	TRBJ2-2	-	CASSLVSGRSAGELFF	TGTGCCAGCAGCTTAGTGTCCGGGAGATCCGCCGGGGAGCTGTTTTTT
-	TRBV3-1	TRBJ1-3	-	CASSHSGEGENTIYF	TGTGCCAGCAGCCATTCCGGAGAGGGAGAAAACACCATATATTTT
-	TRBV5-1	TRBJ2-5	many	CASSLRAGETQYF	TGCGCCAGCAGCTTGAGGGCCGGAGAGACCCAGTACTTC
-	TRBV9	TRBJ1-1	few	CASSTRPDTEAFF	TGTGCCAGCAGCACCCGACCGGACACTGAAGCTTTCTTT